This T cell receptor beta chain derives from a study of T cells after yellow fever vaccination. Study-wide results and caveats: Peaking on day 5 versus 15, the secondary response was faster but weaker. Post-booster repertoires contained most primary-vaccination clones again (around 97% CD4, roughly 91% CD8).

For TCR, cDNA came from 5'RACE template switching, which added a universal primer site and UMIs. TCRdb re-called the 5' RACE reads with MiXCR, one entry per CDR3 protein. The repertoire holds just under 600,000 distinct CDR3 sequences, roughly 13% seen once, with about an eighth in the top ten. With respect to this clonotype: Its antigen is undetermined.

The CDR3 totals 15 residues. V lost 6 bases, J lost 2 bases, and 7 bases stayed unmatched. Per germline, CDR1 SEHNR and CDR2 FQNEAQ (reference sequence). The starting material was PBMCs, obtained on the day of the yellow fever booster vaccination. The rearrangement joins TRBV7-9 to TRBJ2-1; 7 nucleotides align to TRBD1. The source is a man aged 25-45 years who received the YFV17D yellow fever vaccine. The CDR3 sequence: CASRGEQGTYNEQFF. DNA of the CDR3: TGTGCCAGCAGGGGGGAACAGGGGACCTACAATGAGCAGTTCTTC.